The 23 T cell receptor beta chains below come from one sample, sequenced in a study of T cell repertoires in aging, cancer and after chemotherapy. Rearranged V-D-J TRB sequences were amplified with a mixed TRB-A/B primer pool. Each CDR3 protein gets one entry after TCRdb re-called the multiplex PCR reads with MiXCR. Of around 5,000 distinct CDR3 sequences in the sample, about a quarter are singletons; the top ten hold roughly 4.5%. The template was genomic DNA from peripheral blood, not RNA. What was sequenced was blood. All receptors derive from a human donor with a blood cancer.

The rearrangement links TRBV27 to TRBJ2-7; 9 bases are shared with TRBD2. This CDR3 has 14 residues. The V segment lost 4 bases and the J segment 2 bases; nucleotides outside the gene matches: 3. CDR1 MNHEY and CDR2 SMNVEV come from the germline V gene (reference sequence). In DNA form, the CDR3 reads TGTGCCAGCAGTTATAGCGGGAGCCCCTACGAGCAGTACTTC. Residues: CASSYSGSPYEQYF.

This clonotype ranks as medium-sized. The CDR3 protein is CASREEPAGTNEAFF. The CDR3 DNA is TGTGCCAGCAGGGAAGAACCGGCGGGGACCAATGAAGCTTTCTTT. The V call is TRBV6-4, the J call TRBJ1-1; D might be TRBD1 (5 bases). The V end lost 6 bases, the J end lost 7 bases, and 21 bases lay between the germline ends. The CDR3 contains 15 residues. Germline V gives CDR1 MRHNA, CDR2 SNTAGT.

This clonotype is labeled as medium-sized (0.01 to 0.1%). This chain links TRBV6-1 with TRBJ2-5; D call uncertain. Trimming stripped 2 bases from V and 3 bases from J, with 7 bases between. CDR3 length: 13 amino acids. Germline loops: CDR1 MNHNS, CDR2 SASEGT. The CDR3 loop reads CASSERTEETQYF. CDR3 nucleotides: TGTGCCAGCAGTGAAAGGACCGAAGAGACCCAGTACTTC.

The chain employs TRBV10-3 and TRBJ1-4; D remains unclear. The CDR3 loop spans 15 amino acids. The V end lost 6 bases, the J end lost 5 bases, and 16 bases lay between the germline ends. CDR1 ENHRY and CDR2 SYGVKD come from the germline V gene. CDR3 sequence: CAISSSPDGNEKLFF. The CDR3 DNA sequence: TGTGCCATCAGCTCCTCCCCGGACGGAAATGAAAAACTGTTTTTT.

V and J are TRBV2 and TRBJ2-7; 9 nucleotides line up with TRBD2. The CDR3 sequence is 14 residues long. J lost 8 bases, V lost 3 bases, and 8 bases had no gene match. The V gene's germline CDR1 is SNHLY and CDR2 FYNNEI. CDR3 region: CASSEGLAALQQYF. The DNA for the CDR3 is TGTGCCAGCAGTGAGGGACTAGCAGCCCTTCAGCAGTACTTC.

Turning to this clonotype: A much larger clone lies a single base off, so this may be a read error. This rearrangement joins TRBV15 to TRBJ2-7; D unclear. V was shortened by 4 bases and J by 2 bases, with 12 bases between the two germline ends. The CDR3 runs 14 residues. Looked up from germline, CDR1 is LNHNV and CDR2 is YYDKDF (reference sequence). The CDR3 nucleotides read TGTGCCACCAGCACAGTGCCTCCAGCCTACGAGCAGTACTTC. Translating it yields CATSTVPPAYEQYF.

This sequence joins TRBV5-1 and TRBJ1-4, with 7 bases that match TRBD1. Germline trimming cut 0 bases from V and 6 bases from J; bases unmatched to any gene: 5. The CDR3 runs 15 residues. Germline-derived CDR1 and CDR2 are SGHRS and YFSETQ. The CDR3 region is CASSLERTGDEKLFF. The CDR3 DNA reads as TGCGCCAGCAGCTTGGAGAGGACAGGAGATGAAAAACTGTTTTTT.

J is TRBJ1-1 and V is TRBV18; no clear D. There are 16 residues in the CDR3. Between the trimmed V and J ends, which lost 3 bases and 2 bases, there was a span of 16 bases. Germline lookup yields CDR1 KGHSH and CDR2 LQKENI. The CDR3 reads CASSPRAELENTEAFF. CDR3 in DNA: TGTGCCAGCTCACCCCGGGCGGAGTTGGAAAACACTGAAGCTTTCTTT.

The sample holds a few counts of this clonotype. The rearrangement joins TRBV12-3 or TRBV12-4 to TRBJ2-7; D possibly corresponds to TRBD1 (7 bases). The length of the CDR3 is 15 residues. Trimming stripped 3 bases from V and 0 bases from J, with 12 bases between. The DNA of the CDR3 is TGTGCCAGCAGTTTTCGGCAGGGGGGCTCCTACGAGCAGTACTTC. Residues: CASSFRQGGSYEQYF.

V and J are TRBV20-1 and TRBJ2-1; 11 bases match TRBD1. The V gene end was trimmed by 4 bases and the J gene end by 8 bases; junction bases not matched to a gene: 13. This CDR3 is 16 amino acids long. Germline CDR1 is DFQATT and CDR2 is SNEGSKA (reference sequence). The CDR3 loop is CSATPLRDRGMHEQFF. The CDR3 region has the DNA TGCAGTGCTACCCCCCTCCGGGACAGGGGGATGCATGAGCAGTTCTTC.

Concerning this clonotype itself: One junction end does not reproduce the germline sequence, and a read error may be involved. The gene calls are TRBV5-6 and TRBJ1-1, with D possibly TRBD1 on 6 matching bases. In germline, CDR1 is SGHDT, CDR2 YYEEEE. CDR3 size: 16 residues. CDR3 sequence reads: CASSQVPQGMGTEAFF. The CDR3 DNA reads TGCGCCAGCAGCCAAGTCCCGCAGGGGATGGGCACTGAAGCTTTCTTT.

This clonotype is judged medium-sized. The chain combines TRBV19 with TRBJ2-1; tentatively, D is TRBD1 (8 bases). The CDR3 length is 16 residues. Germline assignment: CDR1 LNHDA and CDR2 SQIVND (reference sequence). With 9 bases removed from V and 1 base from J, the gap between germline ends came to 19 bases. This chain's CDR3 is CASTGGPGGSYNEQFF. CDR3 nucleotide sequence: TGTGCCAGCACAGGGGGTCCGGGGGGATCCTACAATGAGCAGTTCTTC.

By sample share, this clonotype is medium-sized. The chain is built from TRBV6-6 and TRBJ2-2; 7 bases are shared with TRBD1. The CDR3 is 12 residues long. With V trimmed by 6 bases and J by 5 bases, 0 bases remained unmatched. Germline V gives CDR1 MNHNY, CDR2 SVGAGI (reference sequence). The CDR3 loop reads CASSRGTGELFF. For the CDR3, the DNA is TGTGCCAGCAGCAGGGGGACCGGGGAGCTGTTTTTT.

In its sample, this clonotype ranks as medium-sized. This chain links TRBV29-1 with TRBJ2-7, with 8 bases matching TRBD1. J lost 6 bases, V lost 4 bases, and 8 bases had no gene match. This CDR3 is built from 13 residues. Germline loops: CDR1 SQVTM, CDR2 ANQGSEA. CDR3 bases: TGCAGCGTTGTAGGACAGGGTATAGGCGAGCAGTACTTC. Encoded protein: CSVVGQGIGEQYF.

This clonotype has a handful of counts. The chain has TRBV7-6 and TRBJ1-5; D possibly corresponds to TRBD1 (5 bases). Germline CDR1 is SGHVS and CDR2 is FNYEAQ. The CDR3 is 15 residues long. V lost 1 base, J lost 2 bases, and 9 bases lay in between. The CDR3 spells CASSLGQSGNQPQHF. The DNA for the CDR3 is TGTGCCAGCAGCTTAGGACAGTCGGGCAATCAGCCCCAGCATTTT. Full variable domain (missing parts from reference TRBV7-6 and TRBJ1-5): GAGVSQSPRYKVTKRGQDVALRCDPISGHVSLYWYRQALGQGPEFLTYFNYEAQQDKSGLPNDRFSAERPEGSISTLTIQRTEQRDSAMYRCASSLGQSGNQPQHFGDGTRLSIL.

In its sample, this clonotype ranks as medium-sized. This rearrangement joins TRBV19 to TRBJ1-4; D is unresolved. Germline V lookup: CDR1 LNHDA, CDR2 SQIVND (reference sequence). V was trimmed by 4 bases and J by 6 bases, leaving 15 bases between them. The CDR3 covers 15 residues. CDR3 sequence (DNA): TGTGCCAGTAGTAGGGTCTCGACAAGGGATGAAAAACTGTTTTTT. Its protein is CASSRVSTRDEKLFF.

This rearrangement joins TRBV6-4 to TRBJ2-3; D gene ambiguous. Trimming cost V 3 bases and J 6 bases, with 16 bases left between them. Germline V gives CDR1 MRHNA, CDR2 SNTAGT. The CDR3 is made up of 15 amino acids. The CDR3 loop reads CASSERSSDFDTQYF. For the CDR3, the DNA is TGTGCCAGCAGTGAAAGGAGCTCCGACTTTGATACGCAGTATTTT.

This clonotype is classed as medium-sized. V and J are TRBV6-1 and TRBJ1-2; D remains unclear. V lost 8 bases, J lost 4 bases, and 11 bases lay in between. CDR3 size: 12 residues. Germline V CDR1 and CDR2: MNHNS, SASEGT. CDR3 region: CASGVSSYGYTF. In nucleotides, the CDR3 is TGTGCCAGCGGGGTCTCAAGCTATGGCTACACCTTC.

In this sample, this clonotype is medium-sized. The chain has TRBV6-1 and TRBJ2-2; perhaps D is TRBD1 or TRBD2 (5 bases each). The CDR3 runs 15 residues. In germline, CDR1 is MNHNS, CDR2 SASEGT. With 5 bases removed from V and 3 bases from J, the gap between germline ends came to 13 bases. CDR3 in DNA: TGTGCCAGCAGTCCAAGGGGACCTCACACCGGGGAGCTGTTTTTT. Translated, it gives CASSPRGPHTGELFF.

The chain is built from TRBV6-1 and TRBJ2-7; D is uncertain. This CDR3 region has 11 residues. The germline V and J ends were trimmed by 6 bases and 3 bases, with 6 bases remaining between them. In germline, CDR1 is MNHNS, CDR2 SASEGT. The CDR3 DNA reads TGTGCCAGCAGCGACAACTACGAGCAGTACTTC. This codes for CASSDNYEQYF.

Only a few counts were recorded for this clonotype. V is TRBV12-3 or TRBV12-4 and J is TRBJ2-3; 9 bases fit TRBD2. V lost 5 bases to trimming and J lost 2 bases; unmatched junction nucleotides: 5. This CDR3 is built from 15 residues. This CDR3 is CASSGLATHTDTQYF. CDR3 coding DNA: TGTGCCAGCAGTGGACTAGCGACTCACACAGATACGCAGTATTTT.

The chain joins TRBV20-1 to TRBJ2-7; D remains ambiguous. The CDR3 is 12 residues long. The germline gives CDR1 DFQATT, CDR2 SNEGSKA (reference sequence). The V and J ends lost 2 bases and 3 bases respectively, with 8 bases between them. CDR3 nucleotides: TGCAGTGCTAGAAGCAAAGTCTACGAGCAGTACTTC. Its protein is CSARSKVYEQYF.

The chain has TRBV7-3 and TRBJ2-2; tentative D call: TRBD1 (6 bases). CDR3 length: 15 amino acids. Germline assignment: CDR1 SGHTA and CDR2 FQGTGA. V was shortened by 5 bases and J by 5 bases, with 15 bases between the two germline ends. CDR3 amino acids: CASSPLQGRTGELFF. CDR3 DNA: TGTGCCAGCAGCCCCCTACAGGGTAGGACCGGGGAGCTGTTTTTT.